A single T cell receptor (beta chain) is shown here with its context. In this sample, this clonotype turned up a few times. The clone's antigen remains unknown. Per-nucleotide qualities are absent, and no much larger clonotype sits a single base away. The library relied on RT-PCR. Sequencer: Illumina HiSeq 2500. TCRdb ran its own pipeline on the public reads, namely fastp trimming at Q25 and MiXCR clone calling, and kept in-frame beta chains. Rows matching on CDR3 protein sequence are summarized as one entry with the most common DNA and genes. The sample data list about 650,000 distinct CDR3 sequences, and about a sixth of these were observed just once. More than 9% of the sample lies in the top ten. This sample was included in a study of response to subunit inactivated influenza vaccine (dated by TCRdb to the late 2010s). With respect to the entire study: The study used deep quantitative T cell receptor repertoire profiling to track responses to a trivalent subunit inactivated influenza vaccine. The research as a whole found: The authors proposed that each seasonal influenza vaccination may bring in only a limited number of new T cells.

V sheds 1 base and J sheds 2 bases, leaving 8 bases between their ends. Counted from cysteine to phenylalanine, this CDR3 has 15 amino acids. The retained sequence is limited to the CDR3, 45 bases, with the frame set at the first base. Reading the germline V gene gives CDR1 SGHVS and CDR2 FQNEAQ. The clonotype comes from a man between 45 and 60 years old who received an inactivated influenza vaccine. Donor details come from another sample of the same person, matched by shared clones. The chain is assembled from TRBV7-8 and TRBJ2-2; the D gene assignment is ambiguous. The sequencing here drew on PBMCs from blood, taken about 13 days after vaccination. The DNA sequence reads TGTGCCAGCAGCTTAGTTTTCACCAACACCGGGGAGCTGTTTTTT. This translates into CASSLVFTNTGELFF. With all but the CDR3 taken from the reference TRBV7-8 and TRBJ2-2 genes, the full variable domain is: GAGVSQSPRYKVAKRGQDVALRCDPISGHVSLFWYQQALGQGPEFLTYFQNEAQLDKSGLPSDRFFAERPEGSVSTLKIQRTQQEDSAVYLCASSLVFTNTGELFFGEGSRLTVL.